This note documents a single T cell receptor beta chain sequence. No antigen is known for it. The data were produced by immunoSEQ multiplex PCR, yet TCRdb's version contains in-frame clones alone and is incomplete. The sample includes roughly 40,000 clones, roughly nine tenths seen only once; the top ten take about 17%. The data were taken from a study of OX40 agonist ivuxolimab in advanced cancers. Turning to the study itself: Eligibility rules accepted prior anti-PD-1, anti-PD-L1 or anti-CTLA-4 therapy, and around 40% had some. There were three patients with partial responses, one having hepatocellular carcinoma and two cutaneous melanoma. Study-wide results and caveats: Expanded clones belonging to CD8+ T cells outnumbered, on average, those of CD4+.

The sequence derives from an adult with an advanced solid tumor such as melanoma, head and neck, liver or kidney cancer. The sequencing here drew on CD4+ or CD8+ T cells sorted from blood, taken in a trial of the OX40 agonist ivuxolimab.

This CDR3 is CASSVGGNGYTF. The CDR3 DNA follows: TGTGCCAGCAGCGTCGGCGGGAATGGCTACACCTTC. The V call is TRBV9, the J call TRBJ1-2; D gene uncertain. There are 12 residues in the CDR3. Germline V gene lookup returns CDR1 SGDLS and CDR2 YYNGEE. Trimming cost V 2 bases and J 6 bases, with 8 bases left between them.